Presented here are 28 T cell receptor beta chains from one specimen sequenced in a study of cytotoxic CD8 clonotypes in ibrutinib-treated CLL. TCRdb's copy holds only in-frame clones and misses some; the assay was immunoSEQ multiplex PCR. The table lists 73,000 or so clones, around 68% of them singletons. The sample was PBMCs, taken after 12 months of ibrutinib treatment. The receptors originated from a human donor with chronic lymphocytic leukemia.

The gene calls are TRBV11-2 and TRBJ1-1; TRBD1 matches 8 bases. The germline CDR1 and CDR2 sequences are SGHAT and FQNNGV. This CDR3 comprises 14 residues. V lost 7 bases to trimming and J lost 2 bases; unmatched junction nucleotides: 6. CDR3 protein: CASTVDRGNTEAFF. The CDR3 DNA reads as TGTGCCAGCACCGTCGACAGGGGAAACACTGAAGCTTTCTTT. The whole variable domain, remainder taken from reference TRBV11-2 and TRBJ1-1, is EAGVAQSPRYKIIEKRQSVAFWCNPISGHATLYWYQQILGQGPKLLIQFQNNGVVDDSQLPKDRFSAERLKGVDSTLKIQPAKLEDSAVYLCASTVDRGNTEAFFGQGTRLTVV.

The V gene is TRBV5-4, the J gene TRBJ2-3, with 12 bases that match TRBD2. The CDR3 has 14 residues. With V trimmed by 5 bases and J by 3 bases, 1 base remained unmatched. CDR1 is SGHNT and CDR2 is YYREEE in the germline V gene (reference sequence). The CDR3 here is CASRLAGGTDTQYF. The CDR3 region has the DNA TGTGCCAGCAGACTAGCGGGGGGAACAGATACGCAGTATTTT.

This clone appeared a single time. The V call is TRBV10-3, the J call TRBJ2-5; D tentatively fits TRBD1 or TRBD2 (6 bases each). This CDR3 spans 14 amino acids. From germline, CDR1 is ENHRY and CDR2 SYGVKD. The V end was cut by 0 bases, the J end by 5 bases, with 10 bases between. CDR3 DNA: TGTGCCATCAGTGAGTCTACAGGGAGGGAGACCCAGTACTTC. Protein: CAISESTGRETQYF.

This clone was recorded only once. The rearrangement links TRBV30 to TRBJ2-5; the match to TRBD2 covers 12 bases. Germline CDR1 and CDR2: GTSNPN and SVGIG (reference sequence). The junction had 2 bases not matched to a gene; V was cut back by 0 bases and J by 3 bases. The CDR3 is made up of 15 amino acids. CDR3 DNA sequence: TGTGCCTGGAGTGTACTAGCGGGGGGCGAAGAGACCCAGTACTTC. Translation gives CAWSVLAGGEETQYF. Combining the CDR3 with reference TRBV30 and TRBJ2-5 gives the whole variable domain SQTIHQWPATLVQPVGSPLSLECTVEGTSNPNLYWYRQAAGRGLQLLFYSVGIGQISSEVPQNLSASRPQDRQFILSSKKLLLSDSGFYLCAWSVLAGGEETQYFGPGTRLLVL.

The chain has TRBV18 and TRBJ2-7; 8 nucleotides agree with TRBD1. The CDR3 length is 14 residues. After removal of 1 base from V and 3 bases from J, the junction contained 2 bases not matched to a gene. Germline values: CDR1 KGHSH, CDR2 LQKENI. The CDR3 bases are TGTGCCAGCTCACCACGAGGACAGGGCTACGAGCAGTACTTC. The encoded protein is CASSPRGQGYEQYF.

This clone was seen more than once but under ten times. In DNA, the CDR3 is TGTGCCAGCAGCCTCGCGGGGTTTCCCTACGAGCAGTACTTC. It codes for CASSLAGFPYEQYF. The rearrangement uses TRBV5-6 and TRBJ2-7, with D possibly matching TRBD2 (6 bases). The CDR3 has 14 amino acids. Trimming removed 4 bases at V and 2 bases at J, with 13 bases between. Germline loops: CDR1 SGHDT, CDR2 YYEEEE.

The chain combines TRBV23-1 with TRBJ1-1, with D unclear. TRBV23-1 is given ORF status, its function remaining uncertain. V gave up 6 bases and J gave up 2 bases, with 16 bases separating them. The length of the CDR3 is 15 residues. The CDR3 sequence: CASSPWEASNTEAFF. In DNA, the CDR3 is TGCGCCAGCAGCCCCTGGGAGGCTAGTAACACTGAAGCTTTCTTT.

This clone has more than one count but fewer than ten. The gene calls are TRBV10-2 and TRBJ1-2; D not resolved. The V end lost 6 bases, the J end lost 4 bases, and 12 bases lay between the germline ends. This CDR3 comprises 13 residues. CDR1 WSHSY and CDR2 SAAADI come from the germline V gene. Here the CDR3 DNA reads TGCGCCAGCAGCATGACCGAAGTCTATGGCTACACCTTC. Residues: CASSMTEVYGYTF.

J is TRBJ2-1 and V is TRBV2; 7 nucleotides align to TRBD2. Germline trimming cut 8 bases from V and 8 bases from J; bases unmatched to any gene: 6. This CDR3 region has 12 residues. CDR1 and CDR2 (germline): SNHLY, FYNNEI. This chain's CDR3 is CASSYLADEQFF. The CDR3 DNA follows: TGTGCCAGCTCCTACCTAGCGGATGAGCAGTTCTTC.

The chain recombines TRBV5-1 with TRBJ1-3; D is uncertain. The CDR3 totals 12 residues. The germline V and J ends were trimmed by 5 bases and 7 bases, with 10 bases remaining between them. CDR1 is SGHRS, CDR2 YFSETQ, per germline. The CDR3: CASSSDGNTIYF. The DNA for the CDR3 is TGCGCCAGCAGTTCCGACGGGAACACCATATATTTT. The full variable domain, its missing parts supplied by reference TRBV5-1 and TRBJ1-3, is KAGVTQTPRYLIKTRGQQVTLSCSPISGHRSVSWYQQTPGQGLQFLFEYFSETQRNKGNFPGRFSGRQFSNSRSEMNVSTLELGDSALYLCASSSDGNTIYFGEGSWLTVV.

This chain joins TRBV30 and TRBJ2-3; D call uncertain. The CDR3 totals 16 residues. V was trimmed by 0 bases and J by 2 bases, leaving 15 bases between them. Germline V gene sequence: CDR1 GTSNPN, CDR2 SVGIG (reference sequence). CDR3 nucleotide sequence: TGTGCCTGGAGTGTCGGCAGGATCAGTACCACAGATACGCAGTATTTT. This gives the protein CAWSVGRISTTDTQYF.

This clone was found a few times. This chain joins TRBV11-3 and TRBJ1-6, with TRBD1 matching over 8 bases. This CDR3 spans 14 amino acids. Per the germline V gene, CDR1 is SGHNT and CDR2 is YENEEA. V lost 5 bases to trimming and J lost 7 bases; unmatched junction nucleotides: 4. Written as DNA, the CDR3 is TGTGCCAGCAGCCGGGGACAGGAGAATTCACCCCTCCACTTT. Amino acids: CASSRGQENSPLHF. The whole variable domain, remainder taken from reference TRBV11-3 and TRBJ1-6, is EAGVVQSPRYKIIEKKQPVAFWCNPISGHNTLYWYLQNLGQGPELLIRYENEEAVDDSQLPKDRFSAERLKGVDSTLKIQPAELGDSAVYLCASSRGQENSPLHFGNGTRLTVT.

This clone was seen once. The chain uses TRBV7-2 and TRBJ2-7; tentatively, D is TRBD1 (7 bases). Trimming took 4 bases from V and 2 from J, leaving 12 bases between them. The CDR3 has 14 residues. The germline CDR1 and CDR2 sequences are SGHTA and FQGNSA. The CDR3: CASSSQGGPYEQYF. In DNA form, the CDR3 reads TGTGCCAGCAGCTCTCAGGGGGGTCCCTACGAGCAGTACTTC.

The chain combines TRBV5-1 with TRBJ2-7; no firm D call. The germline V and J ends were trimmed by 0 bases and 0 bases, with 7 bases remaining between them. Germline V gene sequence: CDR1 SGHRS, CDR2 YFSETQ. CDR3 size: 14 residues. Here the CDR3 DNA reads TGCGCCAGCAGCTTGGATGTGCTCTCCTACGAGCAGTACTTC. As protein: CASSLDVLSYEQYF. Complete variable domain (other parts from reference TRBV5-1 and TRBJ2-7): KAGVTQTPRYLIKTRGQQVTLSCSPISGHRSVSWYQQTPGQGLQFLFEYFSETQRNKGNFPGRFSGRQFSNSRSEMNVSTLELGDSALYLCASSLDVLSYEQYFGPGTRLTVT.

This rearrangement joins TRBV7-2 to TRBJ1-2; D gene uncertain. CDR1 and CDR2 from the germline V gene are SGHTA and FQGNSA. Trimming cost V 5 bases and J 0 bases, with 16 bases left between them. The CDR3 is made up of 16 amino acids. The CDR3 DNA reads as TGTGCCAGCAGCACCCGAGGAGGGCGAGCTAACTATGGCTACACCTTC. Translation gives CASSTRGGRANYGYTF.

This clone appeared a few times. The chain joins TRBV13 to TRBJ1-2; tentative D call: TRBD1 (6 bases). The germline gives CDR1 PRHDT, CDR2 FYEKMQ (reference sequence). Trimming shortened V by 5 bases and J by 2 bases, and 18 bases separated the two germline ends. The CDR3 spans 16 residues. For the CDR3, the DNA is TGTGCCAGCAGCCCCCGGACCACAGGGCTAAACTATGGCTACACCTTC. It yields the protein CASSPRTTGLNYGYTF.

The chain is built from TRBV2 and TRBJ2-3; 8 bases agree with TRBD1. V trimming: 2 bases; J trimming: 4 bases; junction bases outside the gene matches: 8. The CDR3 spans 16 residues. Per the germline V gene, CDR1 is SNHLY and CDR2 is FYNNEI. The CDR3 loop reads CASSEKNQGAADTQYF. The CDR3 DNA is TGTGCCAGCAGTGAAAAGAATCAGGGGGCAGCAGATACGCAGTATTTT.

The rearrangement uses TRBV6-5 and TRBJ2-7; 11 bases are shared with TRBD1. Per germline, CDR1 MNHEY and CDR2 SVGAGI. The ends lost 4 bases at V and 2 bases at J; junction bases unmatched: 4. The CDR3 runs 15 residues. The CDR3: CASSSRDRGTYEQYF. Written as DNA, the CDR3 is TGTGCCAGCAGTTCGCGGGACAGGGGGACCTACGAGCAGTACTTC.

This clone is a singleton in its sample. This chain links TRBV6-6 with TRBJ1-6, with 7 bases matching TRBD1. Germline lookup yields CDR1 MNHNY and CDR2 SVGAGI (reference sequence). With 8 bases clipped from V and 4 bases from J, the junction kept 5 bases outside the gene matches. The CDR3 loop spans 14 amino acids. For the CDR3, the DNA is TGTGCCAGCGGCCGACAGGGTTATAATTCACCCCTCCACTTT. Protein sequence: CASGRQGYNSPLHF.

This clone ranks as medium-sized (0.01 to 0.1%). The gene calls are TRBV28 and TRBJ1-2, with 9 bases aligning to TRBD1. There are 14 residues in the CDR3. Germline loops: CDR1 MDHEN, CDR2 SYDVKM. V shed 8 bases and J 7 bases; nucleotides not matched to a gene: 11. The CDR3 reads CASWRGTGSVGYTF. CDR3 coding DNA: TGTGCCAGCTGGCGGGGGACAGGGAGTGTTGGCTACACCTTC.

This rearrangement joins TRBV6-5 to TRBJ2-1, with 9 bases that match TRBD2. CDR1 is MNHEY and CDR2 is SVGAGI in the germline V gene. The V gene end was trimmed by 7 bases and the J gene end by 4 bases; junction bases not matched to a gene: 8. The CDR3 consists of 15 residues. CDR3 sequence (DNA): TGTGCCAGCAAACAGGGACTAGCAAGTTACAATGAGCAGTTCTTC. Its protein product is CASKQGLASYNEQFF.

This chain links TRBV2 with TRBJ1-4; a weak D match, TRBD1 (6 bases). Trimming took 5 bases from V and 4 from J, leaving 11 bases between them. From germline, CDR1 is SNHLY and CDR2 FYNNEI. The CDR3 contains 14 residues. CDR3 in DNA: TGTGCCAGCAGTCCGACAGGTTTTAATGAAAAACTGTTTTTT. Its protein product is CASSPTGFNEKLFF.

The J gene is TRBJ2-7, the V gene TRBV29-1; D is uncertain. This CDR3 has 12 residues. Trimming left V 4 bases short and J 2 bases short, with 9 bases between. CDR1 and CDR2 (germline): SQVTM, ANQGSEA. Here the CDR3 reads CSVGNSPYEQYF. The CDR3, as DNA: TGCAGCGTTGGAAACAGCCCCTACGAGCAGTACTTC.

CDR3 nucleotides: TGTGCCAGCAGCAACATCTACAATGAGCAGTTCTTC. This encodes CASSNIYNEQFF. V and J are TRBV7-9 and TRBJ2-1, with no clear D. Trimming removed 5 bases at V and 3 bases at J, with 5 bases between. The CDR3 covers 12 residues. CDR1 SEHNR and CDR2 FQNEAQ come from the germline V gene (reference sequence).

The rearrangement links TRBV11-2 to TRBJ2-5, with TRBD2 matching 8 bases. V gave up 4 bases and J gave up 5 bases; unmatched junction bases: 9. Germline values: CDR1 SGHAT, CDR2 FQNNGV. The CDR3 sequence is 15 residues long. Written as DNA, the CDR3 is TGTGCCAGCAGCTCAGAAGCGGGGGCGTACGAGACCCAGTACTTC. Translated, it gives CASSSEAGAYETQYF.

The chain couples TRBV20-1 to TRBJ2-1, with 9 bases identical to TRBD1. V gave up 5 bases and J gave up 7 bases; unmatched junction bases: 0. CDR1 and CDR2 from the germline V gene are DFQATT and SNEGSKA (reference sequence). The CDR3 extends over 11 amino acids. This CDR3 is CSAGQGNEQFF. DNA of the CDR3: TGCAGTGCTGGACAGGGGAATGAGCAGTTCTTC.

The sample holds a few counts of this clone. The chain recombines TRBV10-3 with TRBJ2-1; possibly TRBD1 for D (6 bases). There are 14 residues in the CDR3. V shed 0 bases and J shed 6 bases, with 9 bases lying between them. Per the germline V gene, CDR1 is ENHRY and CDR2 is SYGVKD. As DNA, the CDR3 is TGTGCCATCAGTGAGTCGAGGGGGAGCAATGAGCAGTTCTTC. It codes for CAISESRGSNEQFF.

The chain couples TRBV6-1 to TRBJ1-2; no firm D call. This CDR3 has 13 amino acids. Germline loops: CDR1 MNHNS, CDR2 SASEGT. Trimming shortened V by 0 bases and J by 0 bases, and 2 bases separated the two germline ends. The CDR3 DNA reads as TGTGCCAGCAGTGAAGCCGCTAACTATGGCTACACCTTC. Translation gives CASSEAANYGYTF.